This T cell receptor (beta chain) was retrieved from a study of blood T cell repertoires in COVID-19. Germline-derived CDR1 and CDR2 are SEHNR and FQNEAQ (reference sequence). Between the trimmed V and J ends, which lost 5 bases and 6 bases, there was a span of 11 bases. This CDR3 region has 12 residues. Sequenced by immunoSEQ multiplex PCR; TCRdb stores in-frame clones only, minus some. The repertoire includes about 220,000 clones, 70% to 85% of them detected once, and about 3.7% sits in the top ten. Enrollees, about 18 to 95 years old, lived in 24 US areas. In assigning cohorts, the study relied on participant-reported clinical history.

The receptor was isolated from a woman aged 55-75 years who had recovered from COVID-19. The chain uses TRBV7-9 and TRBJ2-7; maybe TRBD1 (7 bases). The sequencing input was PBMCs or T cells enriched from blood (not recorded which). Written as DNA, the CDR3 is TGTGCCAGCAGCGCGGGACAGCCCGAGCAGTACTTC. It translates to CASSAGQPEQYF.